The 28 T cell receptor beta chains given below trace back to one sample, sequenced in a study of human T cells and chemical hapten exposure. The starting material, unfractionated whole blood, was used for total RNA extraction. Unique molecular identifiers were attached to individual cDNA molecules within the library. Each CDR3 protein is one row after TCRdb ran MiXCR on the reads. Here the sample spans about 120,000 distinct CDR3 sequences, about 8.9% being singletons. Source material: whole blood. These receptors all come from a human donor in good health. Some clones in this sample may be carry-over from other donors' samples.

This clonotype was detected many times. This chain joins TRBV9 and TRBJ1-1, with D possibly being TRBD1 (5 bases). This CDR3 has 15 residues. Germline loops: CDR1 SGDLS, CDR2 YYNGEE. V lost 0 bases, J lost 4 bases, and 13 bases lay in between. CDR3 DNA sequence: TGTGCCAGCAGCGTAGATGGAGGGGACCTCACTGAAGCTTTCTTT. This codes for CASSVDGGDLTEAFF.

This clonotype appeared a few times. The chain employs TRBV5-1 and TRBJ2-6, with 9 positions matching TRBD1. This CDR3 spans 19 amino acids. The V and J ends lost 2 bases and 0 bases, in that order; junction bases with no gene match: 9. CDR1 and CDR2 (germline): SGHRS, YFSETQ. CDR3 in DNA: TGCGCCAGCAGCTTACGGGACAGGGCCATTCTCTCTGGGGCCAACGTCCTGACTTTC. Its translation is CASSLRDRAILSGANVLTF. Full variable domain (missing parts from reference TRBV5-1 and TRBJ2-6): KAGVTQTPRYLIKTRGQQVTLSCSPISGHRSVSWYQQTPGQGLQFLFEYFSETQRNKGNFPGRFSGRQFSNSRSEMNVSTLELGDSALYLCASSLRDRAILSGANVLTFGAGSRLTVL.

V is TRBV4-2 and J is TRBJ1-6; 7 bases line up with TRBD1. CDR1 and CDR2 from the germline V gene are LGHNA and YNFKEQ. The CDR3 loop spans 16 amino acids. The ends lost 0 bases at V and 9 bases at J; junction bases unmatched: 8. The CDR3 coding sequence is TGTGCCAGCAGCCAAGATCTACAGGGGTCGGGTTCACCCCTCCACTTT. Translation gives CASSQDLQGSGSPLHF.

The genes are TRBV7-2 and TRBJ2-1, with D possibly being TRBD1 or TRBD2 (5 bases each). Germline-derived CDR1 and CDR2 are SGHTA and FQGNSA. CDR3 length equals 17 residues. Trimming removed 2 bases at V and 9 bases at J, with 23 bases between. The CDR3 loop is CASSLMGRRISYPEQFF. CDR3 DNA: TGTGCCAGCAGCTTAATGGGACGGAGAATATCGTATCCTGAGCAGTTCTTC.

This clonotype was recorded many times. V gene TRBV12-3 or TRBV12-4 combines with J gene TRBJ2-7, with a tentative D call TRBD1 (6 bases). The V and J ends lost 3 bases and 0 bases respectively, with 12 bases between them. This CDR3 contains 15 residues. CDR3 amino acids: CASSLRQGSSYEQYF. CDR3 DNA sequence: TGTGCCAGCAGTTTGCGGCAGGGGAGCTCCTACGAGCAGTACTTC.

This clonotype occurred many times. V and J are TRBV7-9 and TRBJ1-3; D is unclear. The ends were cut back, 0 bases at V and 0 bases at J, with 12 bases in the middle. The CDR3 has 17 amino acids. Germline assignment: CDR1 SEHNR and CDR2 FQNEAQ (reference sequence). In DNA, the CDR3 is TGTGCCAGCAGCTTAGCGCTCCCAGTAGTCTCTGGAAACACCATATATTTT. It specifies CASSLALPVVSGNTIYF.

This clonotype occurred a few times. The chain combines TRBV19 with TRBJ1-5; no firm D call. Trimming removed 4 bases from V and 5 bases from J, with 12 bases in between. Germline V gene data show CDR1 as LNHDA and CDR2 as SQIVND (reference sequence). CDR3 length: 14 amino acids. CDR3 in DNA: TGTGCCAGTAGTAATACGGGCGGGCATCAGCCCCAGCATTTT. This gives the protein CASSNTGGHQPQHF.

This clonotype was recorded many times. This chain joins TRBV28 and TRBJ1-1, with 8 positions matching TRBD1. The CDR3 covers 14 residues. CDR1 MDHEN and CDR2 SYDVKM come from the germline V gene. J was trimmed by 5 bases and V by 4 bases; bases with no gene match: 6. The CDR3 nucleotides are TGTGCCAGCAGTTCGGACAGGGTTGGGACTGAAGCTTTCTTT. Translation gives CASSSDRVGTEAFF.

This clonotype was detected ten times or more. The gene calls are TRBV29-1 and TRBJ1-3; TRBD1 might be the D (5 bases). V lost 6 bases and J lost 1, with 19 bases in between. Per the germline V gene, CDR1 is SQVTM and CDR2 is ANQGSEA. The length of the CDR3 is 16 residues. CDR3 loop: CSVGGGMGLSGNTIYF. CDR3 coding DNA: TGCAGCGTGGGCGGGGGAATGGGACTGTCTGGAAACACCATATATTTT.

The V gene is TRBV11-2, the J gene TRBJ1-2; D is perhaps TRBD1 (6 bases). Germline loops: CDR1 SGHAT, CDR2 FQNNGV. V was shortened by 0 bases and J by 4 bases, with 12 bases between the two germline ends. The CDR3 spans 15 residues. CDR3 nucleotides: TGTGCCAGCAGCTTAGACGGGGGCGGTTCCTATGGCTACACCTTC. It translates to CASSLDGGGSYGYTF.

This clonotype came up a few times. The chain couples TRBV6-5 to TRBJ1-2, with 7 bases that match TRBD1. The CDR3 has 15 amino acids. Unmatched junction bases numbered 13, after V lost 6 bases and J lost 6 bases. Germline V gives CDR1 MNHEY, CDR2 SVGAGI. DNA for the CDR3: TGTGCCAGCAGGTCACGGGACAGAACTCAGAATGGCTACACCTTC. Amino acids: CASRSRDRTQNGYTF.

This clonotype was recorded a few times. The genes are TRBV5-1 and TRBJ1-1; D unresolved. The ends were cut back, 0 bases at V and 1 base at J, with 7 bases in the middle. CDR3 length: 14 amino acids. Germline values: CDR1 SGHRS, CDR2 YFSETQ. Here the CDR3 DNA reads TGCGCCAGCAGCTTGGGACATCCGAACACTGAAGCTTTCTTT. Its translation: CASSLGHPNTEAFF.

The genes are TRBV7-9 and TRBJ1-6, with D maybe TRBD1 (5 bases). Germline-derived CDR1 and CDR2 are SEHNR and FQNEAQ (reference sequence). Trimming pared 1 base from V and 0 bases from J, leaving 7 bases between. The CDR3 runs 16 residues. The CDR3 DNA follows: TGTGCCAGCAGCTTAGGACAGAGCTCCTATAATTCACCCCTCCACTTT. Its translation: CASSLGQSSYNSPLHF.

In its sample, this clonotype was seen many times. V is TRBV9 and J is TRBJ2-3, with 9 bases that match TRBD2. CDR1 is SGDLS and CDR2 is YYNGEE in the germline V gene. V gave up 1 base and J gave up 6 bases; unmatched junction bases: 9. This CDR3 is 16 amino acids long. DNA of the CDR3: TGTGCCAGCAGCGTAATTAGCGGGAGTGGGGCGGATACGCAGTATTTT. Amino acid sequence: CASSVISGSGADTQYF.

V and J are TRBV5-1 and TRBJ1-5; possibly TRBD1 for D (6 bases). V was clipped by 4 bases and J by 3 bases, with 20 bases between them. The germline V gene has CDR1 SGHRS and CDR2 YFSETQ. There are 17 residues in the CDR3. The CDR3 spells CASSPGRMGASNQPQHF. CDR3 bases: TGCGCCAGCAGCCCGGGACGCATGGGGGCTTCCAATCAGCCCCAGCATTTT.

This clonotype was seen only a few times. The chain couples TRBV5-1 to TRBJ1-1; 8 nucleotides line up with TRBD1. Trimming cost V 4 bases and J 7 bases; bases outside gene matches: 9. The CDR3 length is 14 residues. Germline V gene data show CDR1 as SGHRS and CDR2 as YFSETQ. The CDR3 protein is CASSPGDRTYEAFF. CDR3 in DNA: TGCGCCAGCAGCCCGGGGGACAGGACTTATGAAGCTTTCTTT.

The V and J genes are TRBV13 and TRBJ2-5; D is ambiguous. The V and J ends lost 4 bases and 2 bases respectively, with 14 bases between them. The germline V gene encodes CDR1 PRHDT and CDR2 FYEKMQ (reference sequence). The CDR3 has 15 amino acids. Here the CDR3 reads CASSSTLAPQETQYF. The CDR3 DNA is TGTGCCAGCAGCTCGACGCTGGCCCCACAAGAGACCCAGTACTTC.

This clonotype was seen at least ten times. The J gene is TRBJ1-6, the V gene TRBV5-4, with 7 bases matching TRBD1. Germline-derived CDR1 and CDR2 are SGHNT and YYREEE (reference sequence). The CDR3 runs to 17 residues. Unmatched junction bases numbered 15, after V lost 5 bases and J lost 7 bases. The CDR3 sequence is CASSHGQERGINSPLHF. The CDR3 nucleotides read TGTGCCAGCAGTCACGGACAGGAAAGGGGCATCAATTCACCCCTCCACTTT.

Ten or more counts support this clonotype. The chain uses TRBV7-9 and TRBJ2-7; no clear D gene. The length of the CDR3 is 12 residues. The germline V gene has CDR1 SEHNR and CDR2 FQNEAQ (reference sequence). V gave up 3 bases and J gave up 2 bases, with 5 bases separating them. DNA of the CDR3: TGTGCCAGCAGCTTGGTGCCCTACGAGCAGTACTTC. This translates into CASSLVPYEQYF.

This clonotype was seen at least ten times. The chain joins TRBV3-1 to TRBJ2-5, with D possibly matching TRBD2 (5 bases). The CDR3 has 16 amino acids. Germline-derived CDR1 and CDR2 are LGHDT and YNNKEL (reference sequence). V gave up 0 bases and J gave up 0 bases, with 11 bases separating them. CDR3 protein: CASSQEDFWYQETQYF. The CDR3 DNA sequence: TGTGCCAGCAGCCAAGAGGACTTCTGGTACCAAGAGACCCAGTACTTC.

The rearrangement links TRBV7-9 to TRBJ1-2; 7 bases agree with TRBD1. V was clipped by 3 bases and J by 2 bases; unmatched bases: 6. Germline CDR1 SEHNR, CDR2 FQNEAQ (reference sequence). This CDR3 has 15 amino acids. Here the CDR3 reads CASSFGRTGNYGYTF. The DNA for the CDR3 is TGTGCCAGCAGCTTCGGTCGGACAGGAAACTATGGCTACACCTTC.

This clonotype came up many times. The J gene is TRBJ1-4, the V gene TRBV15; D gene ambiguous. There are 19 residues in the CDR3. The germline V and J ends were trimmed by 0 bases and 3 bases, with 20 bases remaining between them. Germline V lookup: CDR1 LNHNV, CDR2 YYDKDF (reference sequence). The CDR3 loop is CATSRDSNGVGSSNEKLFF. The CDR3 DNA follows: TGTGCCACCAGCAGAGATTCGAACGGTGTCGGCAGTTCTAATGAAAAACTGTTTTTT.

This clonotype appeared a few times. J is TRBJ2-1 and V is TRBV5-1; no firm D call. Looked up from germline, CDR1 is SGHRS and CDR2 is YFSETQ. V lost 0 bases, J lost 6 bases, and 10 bases lay in between. This CDR3 spans 14 amino acids. DNA of the CDR3: TGCGCCAGCAGCTTGGAATCCGCCCCCAATGAGCAGTTCTTC. Translation: CASSLESAPNEQFF.

This clonotype was found many times. This sequence joins TRBV4-3 and TRBJ1-2; TRBD1 aligns across 11 bases. J was trimmed by 2 bases and V by 0 bases; bases with no gene match: 8. CDR1 and CDR2 (germline): LGHNA, YSLEER. The CDR3 loop spans 18 amino acids. CDR3 loop: CASSQDGDRGNLNYGYTF. Here the CDR3 DNA reads TGCGCCAGCAGCCAAGACGGGGACAGGGGGAACTTAAACTATGGCTACACCTTC.

This clonotype was seen many times. This chain links TRBV15 with TRBJ1-5, with no clear D. In germline, CDR1 is LNHNV, CDR2 YYDKDF (reference sequence). The CDR3 extends over 13 amino acids. Deletions cut 0 bases from V and 1 base from J, with 1 base between. The DNA for the CDR3 is TGTGCCACCAGCAGAGAAAGCAATCAGCCCCAGCATTTT. Its protein product is CATSRESNQPQHF.

This clonotype was detected ten times or more. CDR3 residues: CASSPTGAFTGELFF. The DNA of the CDR3 is TGTGCCAGCAGCCCGACAGGCGCGTTCACCGGGGAGCTGTTTTTT. The V and J genes are TRBV3-1 and TRBJ2-2; D is perhaps TRBD1 (6 bases). The V and J ends lost 4 bases and 4 bases respectively, with 13 bases between them. This CDR3 comprises 15 residues. Germline V gives CDR1 LGHDT, CDR2 YNNKEL (reference sequence).

The V gene is TRBV29-1, the J gene TRBJ1-1; D is uncertain. The CDR3 has 12 residues. The V and J ends lost 4 bases and 0 bases respectively, with 6 bases between them. In germline, CDR1 is SQVTM, CDR2 ANQGSEA. CDR3 nucleotides: TGCAGCGTTGGAGGGCTGAACACTGAAGCTTTCTTT. This gives the protein CSVGGLNTEAFF.

This chain uses TRBV25-1 with TRBJ2-4; the D gene is possibly TRBD1 (5 bases). With 6 bases removed from V and 3 bases from J, the gap between germline ends came to 6 bases. The CDR3 is made up of 12 amino acids. Germline lookup yields CDR1 MGHDK and CDR2 SYGVNS. The CDR3 DNA reads TGTGCCAGCAGGACAGACAAAAACATTCAGTACTTC. Translating it yields CASRTDKNIQYF.